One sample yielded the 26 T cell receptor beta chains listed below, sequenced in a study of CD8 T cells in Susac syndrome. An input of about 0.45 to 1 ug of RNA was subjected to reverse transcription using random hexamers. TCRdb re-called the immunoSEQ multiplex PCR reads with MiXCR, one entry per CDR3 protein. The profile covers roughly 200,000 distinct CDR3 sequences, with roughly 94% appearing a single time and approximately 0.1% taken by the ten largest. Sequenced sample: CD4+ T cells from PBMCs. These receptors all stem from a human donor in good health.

The CDR3 loop reads CASSLTASGGGYTF. For the CDR3, the DNA is TGTGCCAGCAGTTTAACGGCCTCAGGCGGTGGCTACACCTTC. J is TRBJ1-2 and V is TRBV27; no reliable D call. Germline CDR1 is MNHEY and CDR2 is SMNVEV (reference sequence). V was clipped by 2 bases and J by 7 bases, with 14 bases between them. The CDR3 totals 14 residues.

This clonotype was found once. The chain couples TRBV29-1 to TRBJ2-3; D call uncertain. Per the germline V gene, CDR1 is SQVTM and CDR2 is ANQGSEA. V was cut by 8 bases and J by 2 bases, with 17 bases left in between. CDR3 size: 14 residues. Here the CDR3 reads CSSDGPTNTDTQYF. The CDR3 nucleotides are TGCAGCTCCGATGGGCCCACAAACACAGATACGCAGTATTTT.

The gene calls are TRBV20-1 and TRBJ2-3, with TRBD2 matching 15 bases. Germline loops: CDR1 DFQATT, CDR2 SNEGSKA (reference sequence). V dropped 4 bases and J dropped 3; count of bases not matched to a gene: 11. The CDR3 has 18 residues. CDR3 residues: CSAIHGLAGGKWTDTQYF. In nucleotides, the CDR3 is TGCAGTGCTATTCACGGACTAGCGGGAGGGAAGTGGACAGATACGCAGTATTTT.

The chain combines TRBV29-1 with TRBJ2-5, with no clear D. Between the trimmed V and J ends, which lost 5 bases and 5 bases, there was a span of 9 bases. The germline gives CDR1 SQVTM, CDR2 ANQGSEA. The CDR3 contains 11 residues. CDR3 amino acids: CSVLVWETQYF. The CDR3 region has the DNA TGCAGCGTTCTCGTATGGGAGACCCAGTACTTC.

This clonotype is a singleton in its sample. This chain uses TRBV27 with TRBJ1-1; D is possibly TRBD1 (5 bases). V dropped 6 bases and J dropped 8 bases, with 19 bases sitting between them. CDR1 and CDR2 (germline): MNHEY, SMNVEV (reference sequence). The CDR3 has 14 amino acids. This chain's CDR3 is CASSTNPTGGEAFF. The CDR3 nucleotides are TGTGCCAGCAGCACCAACCCTACCGGGGGGGAAGCTTTCTTT.

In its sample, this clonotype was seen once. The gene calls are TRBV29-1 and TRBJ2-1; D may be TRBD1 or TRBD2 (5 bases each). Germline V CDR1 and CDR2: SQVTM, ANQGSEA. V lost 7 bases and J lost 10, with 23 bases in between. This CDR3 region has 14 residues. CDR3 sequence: CSEIRGGGVEEQFF. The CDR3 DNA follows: TGCAGCGAAATCCGAGGTGGGGGAGTTGAGGAGCAGTTCTTC.

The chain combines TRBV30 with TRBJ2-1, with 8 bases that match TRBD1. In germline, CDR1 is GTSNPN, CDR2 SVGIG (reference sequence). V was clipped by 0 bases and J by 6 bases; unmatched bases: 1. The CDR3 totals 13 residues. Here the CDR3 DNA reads TGTGCCTGGAGTGTAGGACAGGGCAATGAGCAGTTCTTC. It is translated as CAWSVGQGNEQFF.

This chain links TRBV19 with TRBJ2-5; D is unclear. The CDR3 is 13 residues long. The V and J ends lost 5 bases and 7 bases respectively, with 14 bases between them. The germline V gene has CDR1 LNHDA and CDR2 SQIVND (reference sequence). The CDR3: CASSGRRGGTQYF. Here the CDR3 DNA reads TGTGCCAGTAGTGGTCGCCGCGGCGGGACCCAGTACTTC.

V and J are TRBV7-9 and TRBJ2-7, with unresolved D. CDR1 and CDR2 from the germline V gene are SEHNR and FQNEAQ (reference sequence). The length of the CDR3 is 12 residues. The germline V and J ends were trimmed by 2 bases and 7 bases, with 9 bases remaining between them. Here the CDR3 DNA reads TGTGCCAGCAGCTTAAAGTGTTGGGAGCAGTACGTC. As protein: CASSLKCWEQYV.

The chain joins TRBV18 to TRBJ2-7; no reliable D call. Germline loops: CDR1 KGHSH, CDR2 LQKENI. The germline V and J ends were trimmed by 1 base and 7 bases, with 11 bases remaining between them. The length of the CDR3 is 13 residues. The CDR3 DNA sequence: TGTGCCAGCTCACCACAGGGTACTGGAGAGCAGTACGTC. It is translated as CASSPQGTGEQYV.

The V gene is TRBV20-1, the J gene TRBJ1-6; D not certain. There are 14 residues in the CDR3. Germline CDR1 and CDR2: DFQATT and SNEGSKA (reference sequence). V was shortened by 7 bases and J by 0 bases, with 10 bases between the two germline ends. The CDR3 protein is CSVASSSYNSPLHF. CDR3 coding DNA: TGCAGTGTGGCCTCAAGCTCCTATAATTCACCCCTCCACTTT.

The CDR3 sequence is CASSFREPNEKLFF. CDR3 in DNA: TGTGCCAGCAGCTTTCGGGAACCCAATGAAAAACTGTTTTTT. The gene calls are TRBV7-8 and TRBJ1-4; D is ambiguous. The germline gives CDR1 SGHVS, CDR2 FQNEAQ. V was clipped by 3 bases and J by 5 bases, with 10 bases between them. The CDR3 sequence is 14 residues long.

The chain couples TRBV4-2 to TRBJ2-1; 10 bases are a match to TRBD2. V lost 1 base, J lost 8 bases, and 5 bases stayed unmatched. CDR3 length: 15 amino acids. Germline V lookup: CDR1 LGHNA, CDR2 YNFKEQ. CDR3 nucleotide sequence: TGTGCCAGCAGCCAAGTTCTAGCGGGAGCACATGAGCAGTTCTTC. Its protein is CASSQVLAGAHEQFF.

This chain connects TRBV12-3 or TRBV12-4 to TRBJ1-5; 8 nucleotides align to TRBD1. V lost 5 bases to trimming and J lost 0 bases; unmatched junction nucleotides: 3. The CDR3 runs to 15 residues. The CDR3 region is CASSPGQGSNQPQHF. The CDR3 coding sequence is TGTGCCAGCAGTCCAGGACAGGGTAGCAATCAGCCCCAGCATTTT.

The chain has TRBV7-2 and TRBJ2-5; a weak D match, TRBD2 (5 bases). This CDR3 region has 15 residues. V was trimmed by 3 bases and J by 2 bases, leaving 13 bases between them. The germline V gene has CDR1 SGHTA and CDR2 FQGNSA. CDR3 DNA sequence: TGTGCCAGCAGCTTTGGGCGGGCAGTTCAAGAGACCCAGTACTTC. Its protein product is CASSFGRAVQETQYF.

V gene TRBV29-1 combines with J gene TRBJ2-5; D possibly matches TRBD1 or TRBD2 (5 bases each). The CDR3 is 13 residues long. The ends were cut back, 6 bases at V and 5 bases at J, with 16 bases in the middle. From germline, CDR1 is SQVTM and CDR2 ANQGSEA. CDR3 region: CSVGIGSGETQYF. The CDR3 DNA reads TGCAGCGTCGGGATCGGATCAGGGGAGACCCAGTACTTC.

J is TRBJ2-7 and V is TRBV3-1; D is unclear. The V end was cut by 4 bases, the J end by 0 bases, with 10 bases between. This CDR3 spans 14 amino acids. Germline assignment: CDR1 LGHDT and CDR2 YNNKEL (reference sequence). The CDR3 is CASSPVAYSYEQYF. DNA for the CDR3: TGTGCCAGCAGCCCCGTAGCATACTCCTACGAGCAGTACTTC.

As DNA, the CDR3 is TGTGCCTGGAGTAGACTAGCGGTAGTGAATGAGCAGTTCTTC. The encoded protein is CAWSRLAVVNEQFF. The genes are TRBV30 and TRBJ2-1, with 9 bases matching TRBD2. The V gene's germline CDR1 is GTSNPN and CDR2 SVGIG (reference sequence). The V gene end was trimmed by 2 bases and the J gene end by 7 bases; junction bases not matched to a gene: 6. The CDR3 totals 14 residues.

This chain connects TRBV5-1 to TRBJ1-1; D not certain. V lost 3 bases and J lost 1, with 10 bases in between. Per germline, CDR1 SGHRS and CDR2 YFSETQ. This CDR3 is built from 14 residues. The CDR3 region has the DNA TGCGCCAGCAGCTACAGCTTTAGGAACACTGAAGCTTTCTTT. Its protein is CASSYSFRNTEAFF. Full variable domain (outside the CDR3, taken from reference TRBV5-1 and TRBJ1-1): KAGVTQTPRYLIKTRGQQVTLSCSPISGHRSVSWYQQTPGQGLQFLFEYFSETQRNKGNFPGRFSGRQFSNSRSEMNVSTLELGDSALYLCASSYSFRNTEAFFGQGTRLTVV.

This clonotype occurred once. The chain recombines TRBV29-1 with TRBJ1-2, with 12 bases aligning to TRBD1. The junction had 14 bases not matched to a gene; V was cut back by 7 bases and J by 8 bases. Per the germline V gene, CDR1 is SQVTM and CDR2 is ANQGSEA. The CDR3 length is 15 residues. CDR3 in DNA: TGCAGCGCCGTTCCCGGGACAGGGGGCGCGGGGGGCTACACCTTC. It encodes CSAVPGTGGAGGYTF.

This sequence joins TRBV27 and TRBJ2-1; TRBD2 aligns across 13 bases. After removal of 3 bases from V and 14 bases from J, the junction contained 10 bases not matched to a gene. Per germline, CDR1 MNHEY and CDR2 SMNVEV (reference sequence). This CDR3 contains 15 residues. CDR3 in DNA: TGTGCCAGCAGTTTGGGGACATGGACTAGCGGGAGTAAGTTCTTC. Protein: CASSLGTWTSGSKFF.

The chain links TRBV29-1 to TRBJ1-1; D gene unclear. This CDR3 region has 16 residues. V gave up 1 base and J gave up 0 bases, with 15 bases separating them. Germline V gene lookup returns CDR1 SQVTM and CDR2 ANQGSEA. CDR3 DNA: TGCAGCGTTGAAGGTTTACCAGGCCGCATGAACACTGAAGCTTTCTTT. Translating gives CSVEGLPGRMNTEAFF.

The CDR3 reads CASSPTGGEQYF. CDR3 nucleotides: TGTGCCAGCTCACCAACAGGTGGCGAGCAGTACTTC. The chain combines TRBV18 with TRBJ2-7; D may be TRBD1 (5 bases). CDR3 length equals 12 residues. Trimming stripped 2 bases from V and 6 bases from J, with 8 bases between. Germline CDR1 is KGHSH and CDR2 is LQKENI.

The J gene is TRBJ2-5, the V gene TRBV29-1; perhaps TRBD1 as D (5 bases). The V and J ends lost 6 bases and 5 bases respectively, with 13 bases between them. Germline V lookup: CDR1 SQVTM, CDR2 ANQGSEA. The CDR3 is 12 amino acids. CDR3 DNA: TGCAGCGTCACACAGGAGTGGGAGACCCAGTACTTC. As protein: CSVTQEWETQYF.

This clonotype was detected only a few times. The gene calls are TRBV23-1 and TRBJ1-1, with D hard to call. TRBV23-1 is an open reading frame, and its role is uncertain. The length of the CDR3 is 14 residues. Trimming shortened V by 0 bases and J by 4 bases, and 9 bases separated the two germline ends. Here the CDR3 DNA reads TGCGCCAGCAGTCAATCAAAGGTGGGCACTGAAGCTTTCTTT. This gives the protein CASSQSKVGTEAFF.

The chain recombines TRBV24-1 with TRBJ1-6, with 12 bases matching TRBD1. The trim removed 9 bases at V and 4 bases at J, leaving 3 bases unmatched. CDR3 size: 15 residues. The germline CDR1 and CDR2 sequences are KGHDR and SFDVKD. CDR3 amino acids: CATVGQGAYNSPLHF. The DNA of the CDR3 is TGTGCCACCGTGGGACAGGGGGCTTATAATTCACCCCTCCACTTT.